These T cell receptor beta chains were read from a single sample in a study of OX40 agonist ivuxolimab in advanced cancers. Only in-frame clones appear in the TCRdb table, and some are missing; sequencing was by immunoSEQ multiplex PCR. The sample carries 25,000 to 35,000 clones, 65% to 85% recorded once. The material was CD4+ or CD8+ T cells sorted from blood, obtained in a trial of the OX40 agonist ivuxolimab. These receptors all stem from an adult with an advanced solid tumor such as melanoma, head and neck, liver or kidney cancer. Both conserved end residues are part of each CDR3. Fields, in order: clone size, CDR3 length, V gene, D gene, J gene, CDR3 protein, CDR3 DNA. A D gene is named only where the DNA matches it firmly. Where a row states a size, it is once, few, many or the class of an expanded clone; other rows omit it.

size: .
length: 14
V: TRBV19
D: .
J: TRBJ2-3
CDR3: CASMENPDGDTQYF
DNA: TGTGCCAGTATGGAAAACCCGGACGGAGATACGCAGTATTTT

size: .
length: 14
V: TRBV28
D: .
J: TRBJ1-3
CDR3: CASGDPGGGNTIYF
DNA: TGTGCCAGCGGGGACCCAGGAGGAGGAAACACCATATATTTT

size: .
length: 13
V: TRBV5-6
D: .
J: TRBJ2-7
CDR3: CASSLASGYEQYF
DNA: TGTGCCAGCAGCTTGGCGAGCGGCTACGAGCAGTACTTC

size: .
length: 13
V: TRBV27
D: .
J: TRBJ1-5
CDR3: CASSRGGNQPQHF
DNA: TGTGCCAGCAGCCGAGGGGGGAATCAGCCCCAGCATTTT

size: .
length: 18
V: TRBV19
D: TRBD2
J: TRBJ2-6
CDR3: CASSILAGGLSGANVLTF
DNA: TGTGCCAGTAGTATCCTAGCGGGAGGCCTCTCTGGGGCCAACGTCCTGACTTTC

size: .
length: 13
V: TRBV28
D: .
J: TRBJ1-1
CDR3: CASSLVRVTEAFF
DNA: TGTGCCAGCAGTTTAGTAAGGGTCACTGAAGCTTTCTTT

size: .
length: 12
V: TRBV7-2
D: .
J: TRBJ2-7
CDR3: CASSLGYYEQYF
DNA: TGTGCCAGCAGCTTAGGGTACTACGAGCAGTACTTC

size: .
length: 17
V: TRBV5-1
D: TRBD2
J: TRBJ2-1
CDR3: CASSLLPSGNSYNEQFF
DNA: TGCGCCAGCAGCTTGCTTCCTAGCGGGAACTCCTACAATGAGCAGTTCTTC

size: medium-sized
length: 14
V: TRBV19
D: TRBD1
J: TRBJ1-1
CDR3: CASNHPATGQETFF
DNA: TGTGCCAGTAACCATCCAGCGACAGGGCAAGAGACTTTCTTT

size: .
length: 12
V: TRBV5-8
D: .
J: TRBJ1-1
CDR3: CASSLLDLEAFF
DNA: TGTGCCAGCAGCCTGCTGGACCTCGAAGCTTTCTTT

size: few
length: 14
V: TRBV30
D: TRBD1
J: TRBJ2-7
CDR3: CAWSAGQGAHEQYF
DNA: TGTGCCTGGAGTGCGGGACAGGGGGCCCACGAGCAGTACTTC

size: once
length: 15
V: TRBV7-2
D: .
J: TRBJ2-1
CDR3: CASSLGVGAYNEQFF
DNA: TGTGCCAGCAGCTTAGGGGTGGGAGCCTACAATGAGCAGTTCTTC

size: .
length: 16
V: TRBV4-1
D: .
J: TRBJ2-1
CDR3: CASSQGGPSSYNEQFF
DNA: TGCGCCAGCAGCCAAGGCGGCCCGTCCTCCTACAATGAGCAGTTCTTC

size: once
length: 12
V: TRBV5-1
D: .
J: TRBJ1-2
CDR3: CASSYEAYGYTF
DNA: TGCGCCAGCAGCTACGAGGCCTATGGCTACACCTTC

size: .
length: 15
V: TRBV9
D: TRBD1
J: TRBJ2-7
CDR3: CASSTSGQGTYEQYF
DNA: TGTGCCAGCAGCACCTCGGGACAGGGGACCTACGAGCAGTACTTC

size: .
length: 15
V: TRBV10-3
D: .
J: TRBJ2-2
CDR3: CAISQGQANTGELFF
DNA: TGTGCCATCTCCCAGGGGCAGGCGAACACCGGGGAGCTGTTTTTT

size: .
length: 14
V: TRBV4-1
D: .
J: TRBJ2-7
CDR3: CASSANREVYEQYF
DNA: TGCGCCAGCAGCGCCAACAGGGAGGTCTACGAGCAGTACTTC

size: medium-sized
length: 16
V: TRBV28
D: .
J: TRBJ2-7
CDR3: CASSLSEVAPGYEQYF
DNA: TGTGCCAGCAGTTTATCAGAGGTCGCGCCCGGTTATGAGCAGTACTTC

size: once
length: 16
V: TRBV11-2
D: .
J: TRBJ2-7
CDR3: CASSFLAALGVYEQYF
DNA: TGTGCCAGCAGCTTCTTAGCAGCGTTAGGGGTCTACGAGCAGTACTTC

size: once
length: 15
V: TRBV19
D: .
J: TRBJ2-1
CDR3: CASSTRTGNKDEQFF
DNA: TGTGCCAGTAGTACCCGAACCGGGAATAAGGATGAGCAGTTCTTC

size: once
length: 15
V: TRBV6-5
D: .
J: TRBJ2-7
CDR3: CASSYGQGGYYEQYF
DNA: TGTGCCAGCAGTTACGGGCAGGGTGGGTACTACGAGCAGTACTTC

size: .
length: 16
V: TRBV19
D: .
J: TRBJ2-1
CDR3: CASSISGGSSYNEQFF
DNA: TGTGCCAGTAGTATTTCGGGCGGAAGCTCCTACAATGAGCAGTTCTTC

size: .
length: 15
V: TRBV5-1
D: .
J: TRBJ1-1
CDR3: CASSLAEGRGTEAFF
DNA: TGCGCCAGCAGCTTGGCCGAGGGGAGGGGAACTGAAGCTTTCTTT

size: .
length: 16
V: TRBV11-3
D: TRBD2
J: TRBJ2-7
CDR3: CASSSTSGRLSYEQYF
DNA: TGTGCCAGCAGCTCTACTAGCGGGAGGCTCTCCTACGAGCAGTACTTC

size: .
length: 15
V: TRBV4-3
D: TRBD2
J: TRBJ2-7
CDR3: CASSQVPLAGQEQYF
DNA: TGCGCCAGCAGCCAAGTCCCGCTAGCGGGACAAGAGCAGTACTTC

size: .
length: 13
V: TRBV7-6
D: TRBD1
J: TRBJ1-5
CDR3: CASSRGQNQPQHF
DNA: TGTGCCAGCAGCCGGGGACAGAATCAGCCCCAGCATTTT

size: .
length: 15
V: TRBV4-1
D: TRBD2
J: TRBJ2-7
CDR3: CASSQDRTSSYEQYF
DNA: TGCGCCAGCAGCCAAGACAGGACTAGTTCCTACGAGCAGTACTTC

size: .
length: 12
V: TRBV5-6
D: .
J: TRBJ2-7
CDR3: CASSFGAYEQYF
DNA: TGTGCCAGCAGCTTCGGCGCGTACGAGCAGTACTTC

size: .
length: 14
V: TRBV19
D: .
J: TRBJ1-6
CDR3: CASSQIGPPSPLHF
DNA: TGTGCCAGTAGTCAAATCGGACCGCCCTCACCCCTCCACTTT

size: .
length: 15
V: TRBV6-5
D: .
J: TRBJ1-2
CDR3: CASSYLPTPNYGYTF
DNA: TGTGCCAGCAGTTACTTACCCACGCCGAACTATGGCTACACCTTC

size: .
length: 15
V: TRBV5-1
D: .
J: TRBJ1-1
CDR3: CASSLAGTAMAEAFF
DNA: TGCGCCAGCAGCTTGGCCGGTACGGCGATGGCTGAAGCTTTCTTT

size: .
length: 15
V: TRBV18
D: .
J: TRBJ2-5
CDR3: CASSPFGFYQETQYF
DNA: TGTGCCAGCTCACCTTTCGGGTTTTACCAAGAGACCCAGTACTTC

size: .
length: 12
V: TRBV6-6
D: .
J: TRBJ2-7
CDR3: CASTGGSYEQYF
DNA: TGTGCCAGCACCGGCGGGTCCTACGAGCAGTACTTC

size: .
length: 15
V: TRBV7-9
D: TRBD2
J: TRBJ2-1
CDR3: CASSLGTSGRNEQFF
DNA: TGTGCCAGCAGCCTTGGGACTAGCGGGAGGAATGAGCAGTTCTTC

size: .
length: 15
V: TRBV6-4
D: TRBD2
J: TRBJ2-3
CDR3: CASSERAGESDTQYF
DNA: TGTGCCAGCAGCGAACGGGCGGGAGAGTCAGATACGCAATATTTT

size: .
length: 15
V: TRBV9
D: .
J: TRBJ2-7
CDR3: CASSVGDIGAGEQYF
DNA: TGTGCCAGCAGCGTAGGGGACATCGGTGCGGGGGAGCAGTACTTC

size: few
length: 16
V: TRBV7-7
D: TRBD1
J: TRBJ2-2
CDR3: CASSPSGTGIGGELFF
DNA: TGTGCCAGCAGCCCGTCCGGGACAGGGATAGGCGGGGAGCTGTTTTTT

size: .
length: 15
V: TRBV7-3
D: TRBD2
J: TRBJ2-1
CDR3: CASSLTSGAYNEQFF
DNA: TGTGCCAGCAGCTTGACTAGCGGGGCCTACAATGAGCAGTTCTTC